This is a list of T cell receptor beta chains from one sample in a study of T-cell reconstitution after alpha-beta-depleted transplantation in children. TCRdb re-derived calls from the PCR reads in MiXCR, one entry per CDR3 protein. The profile shows approximately 500,000 distinct CDR3 sequences, about 10% of them singletons. The specimen was PBMCs, collected before TCRalphabeta/CD19-depleted stem cell transplant. Receptors were obtained from a child aged 2 to 10 with inherited bone marrow failure, due to receive a stem cell transplant. Both conserved end residues are part of each CDR3.

V: TRBV20-1; CDR3: CSATLGHLNTEAFF
V: TRBV7-2; CDR3: CASSFTSWPQHF
V: TRBV5-5; CDR3: CASSLIRETEAFF
V: TRBV27; CDR3: CASSLSRGSQTQYF
V: TRBV6-6; CDR3: CASSYGDIYEQYF
V: TRBV27; CDR3: CASSSPDWDTGELFF
V: TRBV3-1; CDR3: CASSLYSGTGELFF
V: TRBV18; CDR3: CASSQGTFEKLFF
V: TRBV29-1; CDR3: CSVVVAGMYQETQYF
V: TRBV24-1; CDR3: CATSDPGSPLSSYNEQFF
V: TRBV27; CDR3: CASSSGDRGGWYGYTF
V: TRBV4-3; CDR3: CASSQDRVRGNIQYF
V: TRBV28; CDR3: CASSSQNQETQYF
V: TRBV4-3; CDR3: CASSQDLRVYSGNTIYF
V: TRBV20-1; CDR3: CSAPPAGRDETQYF
V: TRBV19; CDR3: CASRPRESSYNEQFF
V: TRBV12-3/TRBV12-4; CDR3: CASRRTGGNPDTQYF
V: TRBV6-2/TRBV6-3; CDR3: CASSYFGDPNSPLHF
V: TRBV12-3/TRBV12-4; CDR3: CASCLLMASGRRPYNEQFF
V: TRBV7-9; CDR3: CASSLARSMTNYGYTF
V: TRBV20-1; CDR3: CSARELAGSFLYEQYF
V: TRBV7-8; CDR3: CASSHPRPSGSYNEQFF
V: TRBV20-1; CDR3: CSVFSDRGSGDTQYF
V: TRBV7-2; CDR3: CASSLDRDYYNEQFF
V: TRBV5-6; CDR3: CASSLPGKGYEQYF
V: TRBV7-9; CDR3: CASSPRGGATEAFF
V: TRBV6-5; CDR3: CASSYSIPRTSGSPGTQYF
V: TRBV30; CDR3: CAWSVRDTDGYTF
V: TRBV11-2; CDR3: CASSLDFGGSSPLHF